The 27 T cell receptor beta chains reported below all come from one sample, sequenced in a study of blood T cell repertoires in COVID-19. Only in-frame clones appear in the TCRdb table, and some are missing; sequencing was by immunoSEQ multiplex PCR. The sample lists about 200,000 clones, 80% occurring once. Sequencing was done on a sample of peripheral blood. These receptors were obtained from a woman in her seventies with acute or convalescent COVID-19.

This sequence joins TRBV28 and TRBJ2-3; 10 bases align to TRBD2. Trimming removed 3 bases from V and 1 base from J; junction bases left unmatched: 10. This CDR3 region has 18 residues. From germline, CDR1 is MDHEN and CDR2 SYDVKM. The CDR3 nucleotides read TGTGCCAGCAGTTTGCCTAGCGGGAGCCCCACTCGCACAGATACGCAGTATTTT. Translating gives CASSLPSGSPTRTDTQYF. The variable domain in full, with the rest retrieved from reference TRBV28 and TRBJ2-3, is DVKVTQSSRYLVKRTGEKVFLECVQDMDHENMFWYRQDPGLGLRLIYFSYDVKMKEKGDIPEGYSVSREKKERFSLILESASTNQTSMYLCASSLPSGSPTRTDTQYFGPGTRLTVL.

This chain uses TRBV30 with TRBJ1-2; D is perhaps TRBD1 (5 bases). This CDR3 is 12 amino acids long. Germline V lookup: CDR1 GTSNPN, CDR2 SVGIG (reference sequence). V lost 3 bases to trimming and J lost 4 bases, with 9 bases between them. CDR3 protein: CAWRTASYGYTF. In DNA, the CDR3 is TGTGCCTGGAGGACAGCTTCCTATGGCTACACCTTC.

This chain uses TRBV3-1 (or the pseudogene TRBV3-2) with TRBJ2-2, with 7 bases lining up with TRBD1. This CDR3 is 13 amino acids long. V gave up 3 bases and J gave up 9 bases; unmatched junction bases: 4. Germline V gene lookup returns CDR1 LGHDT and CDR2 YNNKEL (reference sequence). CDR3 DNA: TGTGCCAGCAGCCACAGGGGGTTACGGGAGCTGTTTTTT. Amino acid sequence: CASSHRGLRELFF.

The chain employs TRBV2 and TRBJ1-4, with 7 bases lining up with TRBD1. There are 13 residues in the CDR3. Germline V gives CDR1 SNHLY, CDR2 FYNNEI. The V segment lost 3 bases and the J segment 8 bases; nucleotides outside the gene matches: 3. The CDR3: CASSEGTEEKLFF. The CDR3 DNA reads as TGTGCCAGCAGTGAGGGGACAGAGGAAAAACTGTTTTTT. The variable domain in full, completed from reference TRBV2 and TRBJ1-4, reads EPEVTQTPSHQVTQMGQEVILRCVPISNHLYFYWYRQILGQKVEFLVSFYNNEISEKSEIFDDQFSVERPDGSNFTLKIRSTKLEDSAMYFCASSEGTEEKLFFGSGTQLSVL.

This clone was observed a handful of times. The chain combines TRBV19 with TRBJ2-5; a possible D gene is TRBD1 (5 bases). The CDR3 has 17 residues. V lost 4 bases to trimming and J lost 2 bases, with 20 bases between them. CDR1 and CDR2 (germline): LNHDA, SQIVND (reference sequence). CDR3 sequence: CASSTFWTPNPQETQYF. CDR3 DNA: TGTGCCAGTAGTACTTTTTGGACACCGAACCCACAAGAGACCCAGTACTTC. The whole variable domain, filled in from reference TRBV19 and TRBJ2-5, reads DGGITQSPKYLFRKEGQNVTLSCEQNLNHDAMYWYRQDPGQGLRLIYYSQIVNDFQKGDIAEGYSVSREKKESFPLTVTSAQKNPTAFYLCASSTFWTPNPQETQYFGPGTRLLVL.

The CDR3 here is CASSLAYSAGGGTDTQYF. CDR3 sequence (DNA): TGCGCCAGCAGCTTGGCATACTCAGCGGGAGGAGGGACAGATACGCAGTATTTT. The chain links TRBV5-1 to TRBJ2-3; 9 nucleotides match TRBD2. Germline values: CDR1 SGHRS, CDR2 YFSETQ. Trimming at V came to 0 bases and at J to 3 bases, leaving 11 bases not matched to a gene. The CDR3 runs to 18 residues.

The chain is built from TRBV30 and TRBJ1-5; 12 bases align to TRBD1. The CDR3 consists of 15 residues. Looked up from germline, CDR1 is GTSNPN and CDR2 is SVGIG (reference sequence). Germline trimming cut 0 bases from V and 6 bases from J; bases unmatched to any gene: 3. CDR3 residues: CAWSVGTGGVQPQHF. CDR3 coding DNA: TGTGCCTGGAGTGTAGGGACAGGGGGCGTTCAGCCCCAGCATTTT.

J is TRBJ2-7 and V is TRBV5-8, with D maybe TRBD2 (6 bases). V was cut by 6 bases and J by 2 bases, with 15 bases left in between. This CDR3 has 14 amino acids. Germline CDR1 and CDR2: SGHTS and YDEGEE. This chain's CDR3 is CASTLGLMAYEQYF. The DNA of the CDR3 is TGTGCCAGCACCCTGGGACTGATGGCCTACGAGCAGTACTTC.

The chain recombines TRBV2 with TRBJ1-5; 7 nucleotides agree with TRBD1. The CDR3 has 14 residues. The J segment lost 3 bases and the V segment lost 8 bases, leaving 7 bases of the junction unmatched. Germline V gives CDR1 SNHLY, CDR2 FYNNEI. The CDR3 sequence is CASATGDNNQPQHF. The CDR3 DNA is TGTGCCAGCGCTACAGGGGACAACAATCAGCCCCAGCATTTT.

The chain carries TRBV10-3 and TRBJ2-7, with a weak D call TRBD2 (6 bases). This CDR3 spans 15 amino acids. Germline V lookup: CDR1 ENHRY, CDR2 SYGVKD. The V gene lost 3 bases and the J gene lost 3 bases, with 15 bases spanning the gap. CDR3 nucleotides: TGTGCCATCAGTGAATCCGGGGAGGCCTTCTACGAGCAGTACTTC. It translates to CAISESGEAFYEQYF.

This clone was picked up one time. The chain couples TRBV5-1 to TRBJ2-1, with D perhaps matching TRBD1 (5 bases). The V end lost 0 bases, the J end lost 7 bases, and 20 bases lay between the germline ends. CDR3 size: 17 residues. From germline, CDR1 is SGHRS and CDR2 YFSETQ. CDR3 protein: CASSLEAGWAPRNEQFF. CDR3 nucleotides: TGCGCCAGCAGCTTGGAGGCAGGGTGGGCTCCCAGGAATGAGCAGTTCTTC.

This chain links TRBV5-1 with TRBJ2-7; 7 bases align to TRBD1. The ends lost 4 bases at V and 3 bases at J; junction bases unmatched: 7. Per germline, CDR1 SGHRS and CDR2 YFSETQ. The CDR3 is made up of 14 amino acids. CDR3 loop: CASSPLTGNYEQYF. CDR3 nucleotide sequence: TGCGCCAGCAGCCCCTTGACAGGGAACTACGAGCAGTACTTC.

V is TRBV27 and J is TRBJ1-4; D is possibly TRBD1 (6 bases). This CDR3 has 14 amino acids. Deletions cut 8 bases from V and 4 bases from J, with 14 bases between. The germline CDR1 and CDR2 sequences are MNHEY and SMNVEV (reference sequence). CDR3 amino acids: CASGNRAINEKLFF. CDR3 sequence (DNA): TGTGCCAGCGGAAACAGGGCAATTAATGAAAAACTGTTTTTT.

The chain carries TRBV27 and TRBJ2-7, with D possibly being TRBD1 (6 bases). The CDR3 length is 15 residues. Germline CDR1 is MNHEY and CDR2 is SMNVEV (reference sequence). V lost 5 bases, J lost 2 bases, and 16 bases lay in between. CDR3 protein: CASSPYPGTTYEQYF. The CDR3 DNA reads TGTGCCAGCAGTCCCTACCCCGGGACAACCTACGAGCAGTACTTC.

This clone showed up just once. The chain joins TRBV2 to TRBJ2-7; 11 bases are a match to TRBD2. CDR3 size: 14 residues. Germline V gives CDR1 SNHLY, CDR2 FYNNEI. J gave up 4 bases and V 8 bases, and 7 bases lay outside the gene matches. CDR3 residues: CASGRGLAVYEQYF. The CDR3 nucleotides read TGTGCCAGCGGGAGGGGACTAGCGGTTTACGAGCAGTACTTC. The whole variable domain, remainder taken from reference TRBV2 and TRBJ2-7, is EPEVTQTPSHQVTQMGQEVILRCVPISNHLYFYWYRQILGQKVEFLVSFYNNEISEKSEIFDDQFSVERPDGSNFTLKIRSTKLEDSAMYFCASGRGLAVYEQYFGPGTRLTVT.

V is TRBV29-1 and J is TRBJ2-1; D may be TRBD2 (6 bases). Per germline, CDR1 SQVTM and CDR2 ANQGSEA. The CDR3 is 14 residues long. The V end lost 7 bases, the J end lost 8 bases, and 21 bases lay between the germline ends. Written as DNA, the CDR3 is TGCAGCGCCTGCCGGCGGGACGTCGGCGATGAGCAGTTCTTC. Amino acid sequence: CSACRRDVGDEQFF.

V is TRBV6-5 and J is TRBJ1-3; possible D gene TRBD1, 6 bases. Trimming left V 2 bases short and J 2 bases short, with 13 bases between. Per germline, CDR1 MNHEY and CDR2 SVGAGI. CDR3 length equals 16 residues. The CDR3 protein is CASSYASGGTGNTIYF. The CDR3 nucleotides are TGTGCCAGCAGTTACGCTAGCGGGGGCACTGGAAACACCATATATTTT.

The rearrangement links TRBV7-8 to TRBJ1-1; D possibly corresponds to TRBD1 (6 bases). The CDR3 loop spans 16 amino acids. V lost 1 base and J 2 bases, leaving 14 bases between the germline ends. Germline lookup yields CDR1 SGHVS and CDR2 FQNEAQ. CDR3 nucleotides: TGTGCCAGCAGCTTAGGACGTGGGGGCCATAACACTGAAGCTTTCTTT. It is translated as CASSLGRGGHNTEAFF.

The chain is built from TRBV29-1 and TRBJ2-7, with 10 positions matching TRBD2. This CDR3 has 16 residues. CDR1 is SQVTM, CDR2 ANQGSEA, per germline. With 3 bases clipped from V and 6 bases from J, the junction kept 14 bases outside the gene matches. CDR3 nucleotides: TGCAGCGTTGACCCCCATGGGACTAGCGTCTTCGGCGAGCAGTACTTC. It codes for CSVDPHGTSVFGEQYF.

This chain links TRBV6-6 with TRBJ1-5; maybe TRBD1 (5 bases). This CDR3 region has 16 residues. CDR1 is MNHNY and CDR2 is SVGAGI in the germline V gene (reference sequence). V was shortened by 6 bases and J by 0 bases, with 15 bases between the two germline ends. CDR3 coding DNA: TGTGCCAGCAGAAAGGACATTTTTGATAGCAATCAGCCCCAGCATTTT. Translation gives CASRKDIFDSNQPQHF.

In nucleotides, the CDR3 is TGTGCCAGTAAAAGTTGGCAGGATGATAATGAAAAACTGTTTTTT. Its protein product is CASKSWQDDNEKLFF. This chain connects TRBV19 to TRBJ1-4; D uncertain. V shed 7 bases and J shed 4 bases, with 16 bases lying between them. Germline-derived CDR1 and CDR2 are LNHDA and SQIVND (reference sequence). This CDR3 is 15 amino acids long. The full variable domain, with the rest looked up from reference TRBV19 and TRBJ1-4, is DGGITQSPKYLFRKEGQNVTLSCEQNLNHDAMYWYRQDPGQGLRLIYYSQIVNDFQKGDIAEGYSVSREKKESFPLTVTSAQKNPTAFYLCASKSWQDDNEKLFFGSGTQLSVL.

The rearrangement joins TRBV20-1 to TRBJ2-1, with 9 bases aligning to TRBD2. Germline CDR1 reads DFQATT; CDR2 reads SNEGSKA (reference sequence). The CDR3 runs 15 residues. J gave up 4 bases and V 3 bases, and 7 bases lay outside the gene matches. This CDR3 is CSASTLAGLYNEQFF. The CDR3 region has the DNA TGCAGTGCTAGTACTCTAGCGGGATTGTACAATGAGCAGTTCTTC.

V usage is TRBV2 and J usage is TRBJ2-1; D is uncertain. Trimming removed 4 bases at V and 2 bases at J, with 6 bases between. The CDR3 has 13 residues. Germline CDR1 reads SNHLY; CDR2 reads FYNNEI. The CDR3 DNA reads TGTGCCAGCAGTGCGTCCCCCTACAATGAGCAGTTCTTC. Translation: CASSASPYNEQFF.

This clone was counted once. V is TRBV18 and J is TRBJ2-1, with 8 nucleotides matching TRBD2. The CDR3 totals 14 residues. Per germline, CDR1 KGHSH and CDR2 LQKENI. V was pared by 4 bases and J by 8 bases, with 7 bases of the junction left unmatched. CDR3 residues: CASSQQVTSDEQFF. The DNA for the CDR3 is TGTGCCAGCTCACAGCAGGTGACTAGCGATGAGCAGTTCTTC. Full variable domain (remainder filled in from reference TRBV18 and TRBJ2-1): NAGVMQNPRHLVRRRGQEARLRCSPMKGHSHVYWYRQLPEEGLKFMVYLQKENIIDESGMPKERFSAEFPKEGPSILRIQQVVRGDSAAYFCASSQQVTSDEQFFGPGTRLTVL.

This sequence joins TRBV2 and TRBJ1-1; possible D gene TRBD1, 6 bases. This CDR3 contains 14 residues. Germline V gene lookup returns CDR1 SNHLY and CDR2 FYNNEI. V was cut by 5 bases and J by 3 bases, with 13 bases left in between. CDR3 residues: CASSLQGRDTEAFF. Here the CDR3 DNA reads TGTGCCAGCAGTCTACAGGGAAGGGACACTGAAGCTTTCTTT.

CDR3 sequence: CASGDRATNEKLFF. In DNA, the CDR3 is TGTGCCAGTGGGGACAGGGCAACTAATGAAAAACTGTTTTTT. The rearrangement links TRBV19 to TRBJ1-4; 9 bases agree with TRBD1. J gave up 0 bases and V 8 bases, and 1 base lay outside the gene matches. Germline V lookup: CDR1 LNHDA, CDR2 SQIVND (reference sequence). The CDR3 is 14 residues long.

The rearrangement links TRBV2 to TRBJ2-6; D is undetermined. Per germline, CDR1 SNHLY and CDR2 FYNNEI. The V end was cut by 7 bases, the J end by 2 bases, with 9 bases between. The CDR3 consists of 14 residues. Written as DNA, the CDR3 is TGTGCCAGCACGCCTATAACTGGGGCCAACGTCCTGACTTTC. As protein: CASTPITGANVLTF.